In its sample, the clone carrying this TCR beta chain was seen a few times. Antigen unknown. This sample is part of a study of human T cells and chemical hapten exposure. About the research overall: The use of 2% DPC on around 2 cm by around 2 cm of upper inner arm skin constituted sensitization. Recorded diagnoses among the mostly female patients were alopecia areata, totalis or universalis.

The CDR3 has 13 amino acids. Per the germline V gene, CDR1 is SGHAT and CDR2 is FQNNGV. Losses at the gene ends were 5 bases for V and 6 bases for J; bases not matched to a gene: 2. Broader study findings: Sensitization with DPC brought no change to TCRs above 1 in 1000 in frequency.

Indicated time point: patch test 1, 2 weeks after DPC sensitization. Treatment here: therapeutic diphenylcyclopropenone sensitization with weekly scalp DPC. Alopecia patients between 18 and 70 years old and suitable for DPC were used as donors. TCRdb re-called the RACE reads through MiXCR, storing one row per CDR3 protein. Of fewer than 150,000 distinct CDR3 sequences detected, roughly 15% appear once; the ten largest clones hold 0.7% to 0.95%. The chain joins TRBV11-2 to TRBJ1-4; 8 nucleotides align to TRBD1. The sample here was whole blood, taken in connection with sensitization to the hapten diphenylcyclopropenone (DPC). The clonotype originates from a man younger than 30 with alopecia areata. Some clones in this sample may be carry-over from other donors' samples. The CDR3 sequence: CASSGTGDEKLFF. In nucleotides, the CDR3 is TGTGCCAGCAGCGGGACAGGCGATGAAAAACTGTTTTTT.